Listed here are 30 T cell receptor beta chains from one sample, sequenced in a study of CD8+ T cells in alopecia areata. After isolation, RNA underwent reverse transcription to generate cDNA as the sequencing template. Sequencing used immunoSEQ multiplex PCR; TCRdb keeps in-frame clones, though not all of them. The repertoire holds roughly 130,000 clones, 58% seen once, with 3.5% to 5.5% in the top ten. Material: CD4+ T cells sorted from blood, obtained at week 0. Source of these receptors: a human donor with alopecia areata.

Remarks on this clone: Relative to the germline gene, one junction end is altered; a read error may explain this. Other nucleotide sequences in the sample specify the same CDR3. CDR3 bases: TGTGCCACCAGCAGAGATCCAGCGGGAGTGACTGGAGCCAACGTCCTGACTTTC. Translating it yields CATSRDPAGVTGANVLTF. The chain links TRBV15 to TRBJ2-6; 8 nucleotides align to TRBD2. CDR1 is LNHNV and CDR2 is YYDKDF in the germline V gene (reference sequence). CDR3 length equals 18 residues. Full variable domain (outside the CDR3, taken from reference TRBV15 and TRBJ2-6): DAMVIQNPRYQVTQFGKPVTLSCSQTLNHNVMYWYQQKSSQAPKLLFHYYDKDFNNEADTPDNFQSRRPNTSFCFLDIRSPGLGDTAMYLCATSRDPAGVTGANVLTFGAGSRLTVL.

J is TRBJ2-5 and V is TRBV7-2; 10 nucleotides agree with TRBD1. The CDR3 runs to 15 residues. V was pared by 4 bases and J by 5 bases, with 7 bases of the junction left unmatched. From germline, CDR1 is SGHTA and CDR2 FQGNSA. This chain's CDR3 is CASSSETGGRETQYF. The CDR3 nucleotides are TGTGCCAGCAGCTCCGAGACAGGGGGCCGGGAGACCCAGTACTTC.

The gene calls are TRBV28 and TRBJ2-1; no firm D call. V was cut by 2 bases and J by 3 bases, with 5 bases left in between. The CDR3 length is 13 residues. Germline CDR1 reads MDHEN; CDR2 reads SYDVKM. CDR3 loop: CASSLGNYNEQFF. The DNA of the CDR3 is TGTGCCAGCAGTTTAGGTAACTACAATGAGCAGTTCTTC.

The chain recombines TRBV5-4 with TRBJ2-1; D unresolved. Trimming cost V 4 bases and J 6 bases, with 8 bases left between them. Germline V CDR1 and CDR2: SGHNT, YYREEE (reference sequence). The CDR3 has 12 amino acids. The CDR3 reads CASSITGNEQFF. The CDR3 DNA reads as TGTGCCAGCAGCATCACTGGCAATGAGCAGTTCTTC.

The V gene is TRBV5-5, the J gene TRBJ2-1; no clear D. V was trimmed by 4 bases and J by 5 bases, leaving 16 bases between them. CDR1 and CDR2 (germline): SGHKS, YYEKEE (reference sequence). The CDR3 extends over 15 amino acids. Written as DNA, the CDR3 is TGTGCCAGCAGCCAACGGGTCGCTTCGGACAATGAGCAGTTCTTC. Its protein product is CASSQRVASDNEQFF.

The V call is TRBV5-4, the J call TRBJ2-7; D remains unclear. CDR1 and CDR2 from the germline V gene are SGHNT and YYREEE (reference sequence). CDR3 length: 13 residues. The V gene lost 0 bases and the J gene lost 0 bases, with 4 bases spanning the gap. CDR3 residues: CASSLGASYEQYF. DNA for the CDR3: TGTGCCAGCAGCTTGGGGGCCTCCTACGAGCAGTACTTC.

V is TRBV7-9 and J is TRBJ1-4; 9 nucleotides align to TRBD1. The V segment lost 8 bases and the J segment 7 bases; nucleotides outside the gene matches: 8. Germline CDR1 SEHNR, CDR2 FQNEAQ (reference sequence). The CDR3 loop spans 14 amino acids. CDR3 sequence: CASSLQGAGEKLFF. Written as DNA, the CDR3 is TGTGCCAGCTCCCTACAGGGGGCTGGTGAAAAACTGTTTTTT.

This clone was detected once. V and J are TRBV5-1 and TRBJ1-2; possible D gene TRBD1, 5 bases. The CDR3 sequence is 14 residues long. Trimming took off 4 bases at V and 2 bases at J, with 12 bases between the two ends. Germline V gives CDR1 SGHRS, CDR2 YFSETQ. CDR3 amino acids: CASSLDGGNYGYTF. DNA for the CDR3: TGCGCCAGCAGCCTGGACGGGGGGAACTATGGCTACACCTTC. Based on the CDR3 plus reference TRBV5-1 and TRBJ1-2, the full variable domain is KAGVTQTPRYLIKTRGQQVTLSCSPISGHRSVSWYQQTPGQGLQFLFEYFSETQRNKGNFPGRFSGRQFSNSRSEMNVSTLELGDSALYLCASSLDGGNYGYTFGSGTRLTVV.

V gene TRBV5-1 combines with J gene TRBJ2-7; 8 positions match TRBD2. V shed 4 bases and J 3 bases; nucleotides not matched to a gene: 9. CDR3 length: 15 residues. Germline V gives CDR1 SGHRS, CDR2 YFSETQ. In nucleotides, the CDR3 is TGCGCCAGCAGCCCCAGCCTAGCGGGTAACTACGAGCAGTACTTC. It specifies CASSPSLAGNYEQYF.

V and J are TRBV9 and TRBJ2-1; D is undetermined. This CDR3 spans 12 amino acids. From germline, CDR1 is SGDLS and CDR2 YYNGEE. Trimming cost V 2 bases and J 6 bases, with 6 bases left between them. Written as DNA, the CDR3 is TGTGCCAGCAGCGTGCGAAGCAATGAGCAGTTCTTC. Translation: CASSVRSNEQFF.

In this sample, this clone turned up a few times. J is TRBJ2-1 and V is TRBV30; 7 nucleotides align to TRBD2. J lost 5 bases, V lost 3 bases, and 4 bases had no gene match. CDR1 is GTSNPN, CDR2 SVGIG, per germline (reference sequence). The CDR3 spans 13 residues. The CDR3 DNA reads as TGTGCCTGGAGCCCGGGGACTAACAATGAGCAGTTCTTC. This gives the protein CAWSPGTNNEQFF.

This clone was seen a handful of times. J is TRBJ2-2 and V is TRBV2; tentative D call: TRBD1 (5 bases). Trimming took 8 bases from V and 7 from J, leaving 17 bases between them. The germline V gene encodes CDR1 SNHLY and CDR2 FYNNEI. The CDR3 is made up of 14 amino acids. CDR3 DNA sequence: TGTGCCAGCGGGCAGGGCGTTGGATACGGGGAGCTGTTTTTT. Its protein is CASGQGVGYGELFF.

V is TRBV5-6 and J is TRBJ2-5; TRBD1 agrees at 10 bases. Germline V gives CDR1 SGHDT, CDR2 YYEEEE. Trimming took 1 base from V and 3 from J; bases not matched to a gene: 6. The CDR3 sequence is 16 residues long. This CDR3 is CASSLRAGTGEETQYF. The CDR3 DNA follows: TGTGCCAGCAGCTTGAGGGCCGGGACAGGGGAAGAGACCCAGTACTTC.

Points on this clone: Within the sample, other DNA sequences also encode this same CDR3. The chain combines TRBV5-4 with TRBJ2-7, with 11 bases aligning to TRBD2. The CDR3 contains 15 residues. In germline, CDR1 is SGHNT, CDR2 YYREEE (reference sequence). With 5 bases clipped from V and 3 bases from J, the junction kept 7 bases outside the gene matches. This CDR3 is CASSAGTSGGYEQYF. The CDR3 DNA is TGTGCCAGCAGTGCCGGGACTAGCGGTGGCTACGAGCAGTACTTC.

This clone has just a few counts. The chain's CDR3 is CASSLDVRRRAEAFF. DNA of the CDR3: TGCGCCAGCAGCTTGGACGTCAGACGAAGGGCTGAAGCTTTCTTT. The chain is built from TRBV5-1 and TRBJ1-1; D ambiguous. Germline values: CDR1 SGHRS, CDR2 YFSETQ. V was cut by 0 bases and J by 6 bases, with 15 bases left in between. The CDR3 totals 15 residues.

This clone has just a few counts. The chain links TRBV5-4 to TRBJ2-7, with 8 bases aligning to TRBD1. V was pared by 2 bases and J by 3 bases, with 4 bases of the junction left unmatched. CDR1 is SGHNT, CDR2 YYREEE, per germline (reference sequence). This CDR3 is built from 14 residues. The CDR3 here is CASSLQGGHYEQYF. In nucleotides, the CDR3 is TGTGCCAGCAGCTTACAGGGGGGCCACTACGAGCAGTACTTC.

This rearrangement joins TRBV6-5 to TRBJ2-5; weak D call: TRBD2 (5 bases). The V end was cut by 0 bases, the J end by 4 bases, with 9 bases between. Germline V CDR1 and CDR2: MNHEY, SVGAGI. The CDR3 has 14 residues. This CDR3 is CASSYSRGGETQYF. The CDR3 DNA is TGTGCCAGCAGTTACTCGAGAGGAGGAGAGACCCAGTACTTC.

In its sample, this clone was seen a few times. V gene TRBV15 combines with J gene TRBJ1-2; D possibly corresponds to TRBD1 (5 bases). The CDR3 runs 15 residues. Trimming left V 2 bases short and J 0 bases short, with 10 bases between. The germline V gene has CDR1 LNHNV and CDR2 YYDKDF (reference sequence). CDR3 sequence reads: CATSRFGTSNYGYTF. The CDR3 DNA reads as TGTGCCACCAGCAGATTCGGGACCTCTAACTATGGCTACACCTTC.

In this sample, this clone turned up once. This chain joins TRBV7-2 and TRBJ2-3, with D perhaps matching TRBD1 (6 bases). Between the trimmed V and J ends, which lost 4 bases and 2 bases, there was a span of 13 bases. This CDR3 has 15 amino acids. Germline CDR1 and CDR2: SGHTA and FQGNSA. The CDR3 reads CASSSGQFTTDTQYF. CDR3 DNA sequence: TGTGCCAGCAGCTCCGGACAGTTCACCACAGATACGCAGTATTTT.

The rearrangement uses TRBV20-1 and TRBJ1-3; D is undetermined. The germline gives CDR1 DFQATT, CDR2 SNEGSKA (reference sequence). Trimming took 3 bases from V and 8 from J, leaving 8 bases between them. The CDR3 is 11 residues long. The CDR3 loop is CSASGGDTIYF. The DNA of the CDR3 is TGCAGTGCTAGCGGTGGGGACACCATATATTTT.

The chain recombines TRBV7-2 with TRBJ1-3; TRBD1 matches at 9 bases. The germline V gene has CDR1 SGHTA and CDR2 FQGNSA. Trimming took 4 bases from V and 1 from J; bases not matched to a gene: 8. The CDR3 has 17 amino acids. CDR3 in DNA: TGTGCCAGCAGCTCATCGGTAGGGACAGGGTCTGGAAACACCATATATTTT. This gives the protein CASSSSVGTGSGNTIYF.

CDR3: CASSYRLEVDEQYF. The CDR3 bases are TGTGCCAGCAGTTACAGACTAGAGGTAGACGAGCAGTACTTC. The chain joins TRBV6-6 to TRBJ2-7; tentative D call: TRBD2 (6 bases). Per the germline V gene, CDR1 is MNHNY and CDR2 is SVGAGI (reference sequence). Between the trimmed V and J ends, which lost 2 bases and 5 bases, there was a span of 13 bases. This CDR3 is built from 14 residues.

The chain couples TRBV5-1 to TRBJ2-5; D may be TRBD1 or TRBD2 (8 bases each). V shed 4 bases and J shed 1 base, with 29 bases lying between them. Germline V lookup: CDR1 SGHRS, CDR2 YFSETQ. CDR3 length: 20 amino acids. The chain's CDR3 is CASSNVTGGPGLGPQETQYF. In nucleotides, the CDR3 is TGCGCCAGCAGCAACGTTACAGGGGGACCGGGACTAGGGCCCCAAGAGACCCAGTACTTC. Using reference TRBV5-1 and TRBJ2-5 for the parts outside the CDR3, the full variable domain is KAGVTQTPRYLIKTRGQQVTLSCSPISGHRSVSWYQQTPGQGLQFLFEYFSETQRNKGNFPGRFSGRQFSNSRSEMNVSTLELGDSALYLCASSNVTGGPGLGPQETQYFGPGTRLLVL.

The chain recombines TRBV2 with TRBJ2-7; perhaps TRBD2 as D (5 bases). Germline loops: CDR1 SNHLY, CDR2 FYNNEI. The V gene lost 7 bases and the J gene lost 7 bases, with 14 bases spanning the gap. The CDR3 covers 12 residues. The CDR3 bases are TGTGCCAGCAACGAACGTCCGGGGGAGCAGTACTTC. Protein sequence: CASNERPGEQYF. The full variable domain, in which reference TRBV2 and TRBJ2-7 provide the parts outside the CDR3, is EPEVTQTPSHQVTQMGQEVILRCVPISNHLYFYWYRQILGQKVEFLVSFYNNEISEKSEIFDDQFSVERPDGSNFTLKIRSTKLEDSAMYFCASNERPGEQYFGPGTRLTVT.

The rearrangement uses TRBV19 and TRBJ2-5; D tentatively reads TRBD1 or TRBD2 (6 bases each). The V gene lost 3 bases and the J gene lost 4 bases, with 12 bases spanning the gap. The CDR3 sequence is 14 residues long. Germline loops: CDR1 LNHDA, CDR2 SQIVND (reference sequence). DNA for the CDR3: TGTGCCAGTAGTATTCCCGGGGGCGGAGAGACCCAGTACTTC. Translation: CASSIPGGGETQYF.

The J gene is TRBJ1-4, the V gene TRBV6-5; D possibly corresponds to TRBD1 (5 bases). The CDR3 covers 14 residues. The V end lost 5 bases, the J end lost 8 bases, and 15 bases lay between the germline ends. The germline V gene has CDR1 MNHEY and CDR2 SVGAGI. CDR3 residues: CASSSWQGSEKLFF. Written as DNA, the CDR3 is TGTGCCAGCAGTAGTTGGCAGGGAAGCGAAAAACTGTTTTTT.

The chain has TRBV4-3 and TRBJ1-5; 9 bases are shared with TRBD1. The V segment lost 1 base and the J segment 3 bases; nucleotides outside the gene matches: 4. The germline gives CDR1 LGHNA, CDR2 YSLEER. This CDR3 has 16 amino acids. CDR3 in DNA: TGCGCCAGCAGCCAAGTGACAGGGGGATTCAATCAGCCCCAGCATTTT. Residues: CASSQVTGGFNQPQHF.

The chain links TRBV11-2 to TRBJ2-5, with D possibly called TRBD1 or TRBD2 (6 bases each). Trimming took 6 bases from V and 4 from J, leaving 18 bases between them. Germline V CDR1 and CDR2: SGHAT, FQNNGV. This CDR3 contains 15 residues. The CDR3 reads CASSSKWGRGETQYF. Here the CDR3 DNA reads TGTGCCAGCAGTTCGAAGTGGGGGCGGGGAGAGACCCAGTACTTC. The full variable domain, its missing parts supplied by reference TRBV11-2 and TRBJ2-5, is EAGVAQSPRYKIIEKRQSVAFWCNPISGHATLYWYQQILGQGPKLLIQFQNNGVVDDSQLPKDRFSAERLKGVDSTLKIQPAKLEDSAVYLCASSSKWGRGETQYFGPGTRLLVL.

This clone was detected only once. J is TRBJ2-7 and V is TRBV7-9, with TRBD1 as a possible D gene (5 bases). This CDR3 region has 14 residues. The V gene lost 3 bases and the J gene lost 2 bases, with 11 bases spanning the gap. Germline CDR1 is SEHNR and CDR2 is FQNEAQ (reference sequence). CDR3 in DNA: TGTGCCAGCAGCTTGAACAGGCAGCCCTACGAGCAGTACTTC. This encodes CASSLNRQPYEQYF.

The CDR3 region is CASSLEGNYGYTF. In nucleotides, the CDR3 is TGTGCCAGCAGCTTAGAGGGGAACTATGGCTACACCTTC. The chain links TRBV7-9 to TRBJ1-2; D is perhaps TRBD1 (5 bases). This CDR3 region has 13 residues. The V end lost 1 base, the J end lost 2 bases, and 5 bases lay between the germline ends. The germline V gene encodes CDR1 SEHNR and CDR2 FQNEAQ (reference sequence).